One and the same sample provided the 7 T cell receptor beta chains below, sequenced in a study of T cells in Graves' hyperthyroidism and ophthalmopathy. RNA transcripts provided the source from which TCR beta CDR3 regions were amplified. In the first-round RT-PCR of the TCR CDR3, the HTBI primer set was used. TCRdb fed the multiplex PCR reads into MiXCR, producing one record per CDR3 protein. The table shows approximately 420,000 distinct CDR3 sequences, with about 15% occurring only once. The sequencing sample was made of blood. These receptor sequences come from a woman in her twenties or thirties with Graves' hyperthyroidism.

At least ten counts were recorded for this clonotype. V and J are TRBV9 and TRBJ2-1, with a weak D call TRBD2 (6 bases). CDR3 length equals 14 residues. The germline V and J ends were trimmed by 5 bases and 5 bases, with 14 bases remaining between them. Germline CDR1 and CDR2: SGDLS and YYNGEE. CDR3 sequence (DNA): TGTGCCAGCAGTCCTCCGGGCGGGAACAATGAGCAGTTCTTC. Protein product: CASSPPGGNNEQFF.

The chain links TRBV19 to TRBJ1-1; 8 bases are a match to TRBD1. The V segment lost 3 bases and the J segment 0 bases; nucleotides outside the gene matches: 9. CDR3 length equals 17 residues. Germline CDR1 is LNHDA and CDR2 is SQIVND (reference sequence). The CDR3 DNA sequence: TGTGCCAGTAGTATTTCCCCAGGGGGCTTAGTGAACACTGAAGCTTTCTTT. The encoded protein is CASSISPGGLVNTEAFF.

This clonotype was detected only a few times. The chain carries TRBV7-6 and TRBJ2-1, with 12 bases identical to TRBD2. This CDR3 comprises 15 residues. Germline V lookup: CDR1 SGHVS, CDR2 FNYEAQ. V dropped 5 bases and J dropped 10; count of bases not matched to a gene: 9. For the CDR3, the DNA is TGTGCCAGCAGCACTCTAGCGGGAGGGTCGGTGGAGCAGTTCTTC. This sequence encodes CASSTLAGGSVEQFF.

This clonotype was seen repeatedly, ten times or more. The chain links TRBV28 to TRBJ2-5; TRBD1 matches at 11 bases. The germline CDR1 and CDR2 sequences are MDHEN and SYDVKM. The junction had 7 bases not matched to a gene; V was cut back by 6 bases and J by 4 bases. This CDR3 is 15 amino acids long. This CDR3 is CASRGTGGLGETQYF. CDR3 sequence (DNA): TGTGCCAGCAGGGGGACAGGGGGGCTAGGAGAGACCCAGTACTTC.

CDR3 nucleotide sequence: TGTGCCAGCCGTGGGGGCCACGGCACCGAGTCCGGGGAGCTGTTTTTT. Translated: CASRGGHGTESGELFF. This sequence joins TRBV3-1 and TRBJ2-2; D is perhaps TRBD1 (6 bases). There are 16 residues in the CDR3. V lost 8 bases, J lost 6 bases, and 22 bases lay in between. The germline V gene has CDR1 LGHDT and CDR2 YNNKEL (reference sequence). Full variable domain (remainder filled in from reference TRBV3-1 and TRBJ2-2): DTAVSQTPKYLVTQMGNDKSIKCEQNLGHDTMYWYKQDSKKFLKIMFSYNNKELIINETVPNRFSPKSPDKAHLNLHINSLELGDSAVYFCASRGGHGTESGELFFGEGSRLTVL.

Many counts were recorded for this clonotype. This chain links TRBV29-1 with TRBJ1-4; D is uncertain. Germline V gives CDR1 SQVTM, CDR2 ANQGSEA. V lost 1 base and J 7 bases, leaving 10 bases between the germline ends. CDR3 length: 13 amino acids. The CDR3 region is CSVEGPISEKLFF. CDR3 coding DNA: TGCAGCGTTGAAGGGCCCATTAGTGAAAAACTGTTTTTT.

This clonotype was recorded a few times. J is TRBJ2-4 and V is TRBV29-1, with TRBD1 matching 10 bases. From germline, CDR1 is SQVTM and CDR2 ANQGSEA. The CDR3 covers 12 residues. Germline trimming cut 6 bases from V and 7 bases from J; bases unmatched to any gene: 3. The CDR3 DNA reads TGCAGCGTGGGGGACAGGGGCAACATTCAGTACTTC. Its protein is CSVGDRGNIQYF.